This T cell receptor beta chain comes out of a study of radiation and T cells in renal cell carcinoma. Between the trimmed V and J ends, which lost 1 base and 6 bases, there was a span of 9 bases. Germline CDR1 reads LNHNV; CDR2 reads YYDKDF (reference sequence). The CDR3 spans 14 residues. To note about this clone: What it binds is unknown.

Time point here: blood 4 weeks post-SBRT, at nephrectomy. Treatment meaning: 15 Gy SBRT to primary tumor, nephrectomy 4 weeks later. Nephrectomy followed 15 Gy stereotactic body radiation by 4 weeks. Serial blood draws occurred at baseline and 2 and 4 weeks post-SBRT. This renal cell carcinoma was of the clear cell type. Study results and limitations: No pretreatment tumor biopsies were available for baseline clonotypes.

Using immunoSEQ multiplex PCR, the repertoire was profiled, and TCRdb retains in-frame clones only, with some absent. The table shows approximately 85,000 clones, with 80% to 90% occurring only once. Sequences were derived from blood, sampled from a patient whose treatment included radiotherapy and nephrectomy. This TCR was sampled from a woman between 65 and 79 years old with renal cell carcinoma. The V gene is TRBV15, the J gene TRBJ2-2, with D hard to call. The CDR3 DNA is TGTGCCACCAGCAGAGTTGTCAGCGCCGGGGAGCTGTTTTTT. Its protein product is CATSRVVSAGELFF.